A single sample is the source of the 5 T cell receptor beta chains below, sequenced in a study of T-cell memory formation after mild COVID-19. TCRdb analysed the 5' RACE reads with MiXCR anew, one entry per CDR3 protein. Of about 350,000 distinct CDR3 sequences detected, 14% appear once; the ten largest clones hold roughly a fifth. Sample: PBMCs or a T cell subset sorted from them (not recorded which). The receptor source for this set is a young man who had mild COVID-19 (a few samples of this study predate the infection). Cell type and time point are not known.

The table lists this clonotype with a count of one. The CDR3, as DNA: TGTGCCAGCAGCCTCGAAGGCCAGACCGGAAGCACAGATACGCAGTATTTT. It codes for CASSLEGQTGSTDTQYF. The chain joins TRBV3-1 to TRBJ2-3; D gene unclear. Germline lookup yields CDR1 LGHDT and CDR2 YNNKEL (reference sequence). V lost 4 bases, J lost 0 bases, and 17 bases lay in between. The CDR3 runs 17 residues.

This clonotype has a handful of counts. This sequence joins TRBV7-8 and TRBJ1-2, with TRBD1 identical over 10 bases. The germline CDR1 and CDR2 sequences are SGHVS and FQNEAQ. The trim removed 5 bases at V and 4 bases at J, leaving 4 bases unmatched. This CDR3 contains 14 residues. The CDR3, as DNA: TGTGCCAGCAGCGCGGACAGGGGGTTCTATGGCTACACCTTC. This translates into CASSADRGFYGYTF.

This clonotype has more than one count but fewer than ten. The chain joins TRBV25-1 to TRBJ2-5; D remains unclear. The CDR3 covers 15 residues. The germline gives CDR1 MGHDK, CDR2 SYGVNS. Between the trimmed V and J ends, which lost 3 bases and 0 bases, there was a span of 11 bases. The CDR3 bases are TGTGCCAGCAGTGAGGATATGGAGTACCAAGAGACCCAGTACTTC. Protein sequence: CASSEDMEYQETQYF.

In its sample, this clonotype was seen a few times. The V gene is TRBV2, the J gene TRBJ2-2; D possibly uses TRBD1 or TRBD2 (5 bases each). Trimming shortened V by 2 bases and J by 4 bases, and 17 bases separated the two germline ends. CDR3 length equals 17 residues. CDR1 and CDR2 from the germline V gene are SNHLY and FYNNEI. CDR3 residues: CASSEFAGMGSTGELFF. CDR3 sequence (DNA): TGTGCCAGCAGTGAATTTGCAGGGATGGGGAGCACCGGGGAGCTGTTTTTT.

This clonotype has at least ten counts. The chain joins TRBV7-9 to TRBJ1-2, with D unclear. V shed 4 bases and J shed 4 bases, with 10 bases lying between them. The germline V gene encodes CDR1 SEHNR and CDR2 FQNEAQ (reference sequence). This CDR3 is built from 13 residues. As DNA, the CDR3 is TGTGCCAGCAGCTCGGCTCCTGGCTATGGCTACACCTTC. It yields the protein CASSSAPGYGYTF.